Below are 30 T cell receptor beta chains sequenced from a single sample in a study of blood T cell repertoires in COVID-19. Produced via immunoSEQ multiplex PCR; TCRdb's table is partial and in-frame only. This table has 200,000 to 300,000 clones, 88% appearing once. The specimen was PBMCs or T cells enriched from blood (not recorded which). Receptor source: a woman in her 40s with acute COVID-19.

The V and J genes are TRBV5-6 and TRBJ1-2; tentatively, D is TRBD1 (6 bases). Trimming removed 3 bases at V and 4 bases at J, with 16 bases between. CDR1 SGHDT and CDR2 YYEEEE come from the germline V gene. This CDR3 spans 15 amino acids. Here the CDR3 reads CASSSRTVQPYGYTF. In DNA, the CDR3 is TGTGCCAGCAGCTCCCGGACAGTCCAACCCTATGGCTACACCTTC.

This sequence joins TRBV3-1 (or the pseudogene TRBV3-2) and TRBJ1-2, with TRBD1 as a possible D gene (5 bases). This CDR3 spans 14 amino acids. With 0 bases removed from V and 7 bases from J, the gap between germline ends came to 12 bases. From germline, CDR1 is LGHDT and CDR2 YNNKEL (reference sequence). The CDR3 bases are TGTGCCAGCAGCCAAGACGCGACAGTGATTGGCTACACCTTC. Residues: CASSQDATVIGYTF.

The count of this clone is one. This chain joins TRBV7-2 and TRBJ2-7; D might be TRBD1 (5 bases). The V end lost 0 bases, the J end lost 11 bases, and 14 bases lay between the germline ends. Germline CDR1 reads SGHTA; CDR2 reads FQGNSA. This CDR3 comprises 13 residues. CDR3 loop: CASSLALGVVEYV. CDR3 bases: TGTGCCAGCAGCTTAGCGCTAGGGGTTGTGGAGTACGTC.

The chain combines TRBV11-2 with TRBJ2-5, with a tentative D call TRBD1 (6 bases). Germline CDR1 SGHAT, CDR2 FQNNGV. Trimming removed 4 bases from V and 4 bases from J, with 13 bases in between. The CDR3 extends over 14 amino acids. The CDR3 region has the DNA TGTGCCAGCAGCTACGGACAGCCAAGAGAGACCCAGTACTTC. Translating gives CASSYGQPRETQYF.

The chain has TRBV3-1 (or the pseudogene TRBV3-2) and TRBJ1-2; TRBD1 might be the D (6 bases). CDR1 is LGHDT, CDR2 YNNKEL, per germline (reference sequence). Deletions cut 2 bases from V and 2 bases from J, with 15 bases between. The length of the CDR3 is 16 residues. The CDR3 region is CASSQTGGDLNYGYTF. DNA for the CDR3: TGTGCCAGCAGCCAAACGGGGGGCGACTTAAACTATGGCTACACCTTC.

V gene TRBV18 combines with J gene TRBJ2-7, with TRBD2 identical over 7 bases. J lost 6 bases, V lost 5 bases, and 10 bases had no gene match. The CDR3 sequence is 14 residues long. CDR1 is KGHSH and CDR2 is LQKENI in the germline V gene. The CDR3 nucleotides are TGTGCCAGCTCAGACGGGGGAGGGGCGAGCGAGCAGTACTTC. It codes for CASSDGGGASEQYF.

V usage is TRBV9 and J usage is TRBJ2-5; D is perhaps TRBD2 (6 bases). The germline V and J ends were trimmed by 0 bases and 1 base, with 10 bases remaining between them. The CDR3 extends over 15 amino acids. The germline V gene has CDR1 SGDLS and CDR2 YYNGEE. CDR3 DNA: TGTGCCAGCAGCGTAGGGGGCGGGGTCCAAGAGACCCAGTACTTC. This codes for CASSVGGGVQETQYF.

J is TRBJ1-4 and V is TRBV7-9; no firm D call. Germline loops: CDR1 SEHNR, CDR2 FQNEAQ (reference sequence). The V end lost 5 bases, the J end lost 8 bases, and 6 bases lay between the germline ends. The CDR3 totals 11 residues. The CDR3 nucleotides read TGTGCCAGCAGCCCCCGGGAAAAACTGTTTTTT. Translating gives CASSPREKLFF.

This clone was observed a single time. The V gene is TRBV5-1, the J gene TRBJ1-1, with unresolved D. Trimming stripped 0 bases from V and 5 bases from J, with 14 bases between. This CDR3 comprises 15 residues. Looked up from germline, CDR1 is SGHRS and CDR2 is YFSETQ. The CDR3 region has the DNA TGCGCCAGCAGCTTGGCGACGGGTCACGGTACTGAAGCTTTCTTT. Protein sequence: CASSLATGHGTEAFF.

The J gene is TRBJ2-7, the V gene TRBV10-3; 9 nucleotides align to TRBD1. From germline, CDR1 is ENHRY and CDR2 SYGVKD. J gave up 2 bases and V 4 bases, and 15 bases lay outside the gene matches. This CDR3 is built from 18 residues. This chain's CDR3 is CAISVSGRGTGRAYEQYF. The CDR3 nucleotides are TGTGCCATCAGTGTAAGTGGTCGCGGGACAGGGAGAGCCTACGAGCAGTACTTC.

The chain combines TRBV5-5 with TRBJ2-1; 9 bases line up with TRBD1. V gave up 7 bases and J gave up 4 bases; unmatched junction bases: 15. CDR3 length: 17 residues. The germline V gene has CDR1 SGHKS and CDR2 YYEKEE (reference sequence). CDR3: CASAGLGTGGNYNEQFF. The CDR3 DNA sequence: TGTGCCAGCGCCGGGTTGGGTACAGGGGGCAATTACAATGAGCAGTTCTTC.

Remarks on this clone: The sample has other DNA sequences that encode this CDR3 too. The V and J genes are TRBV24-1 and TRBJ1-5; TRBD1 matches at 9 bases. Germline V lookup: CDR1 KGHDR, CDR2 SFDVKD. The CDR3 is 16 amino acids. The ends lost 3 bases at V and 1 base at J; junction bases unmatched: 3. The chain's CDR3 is CATSDPGQGSNQPQHF. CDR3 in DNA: TGTGCCACCAGTGATCCGGGACAGGGCAGCAATCAGCCCCAGCATTTT.

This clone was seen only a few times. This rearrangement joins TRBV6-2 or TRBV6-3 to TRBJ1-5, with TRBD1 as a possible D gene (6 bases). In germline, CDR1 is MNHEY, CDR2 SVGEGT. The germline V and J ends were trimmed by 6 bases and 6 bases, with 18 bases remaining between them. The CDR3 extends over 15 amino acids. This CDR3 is CASSHLRQAVQPQHF. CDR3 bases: TGTGCCAGCAGCCACCTTCGACAGGCGGTTCAGCCCCAGCATTTT.

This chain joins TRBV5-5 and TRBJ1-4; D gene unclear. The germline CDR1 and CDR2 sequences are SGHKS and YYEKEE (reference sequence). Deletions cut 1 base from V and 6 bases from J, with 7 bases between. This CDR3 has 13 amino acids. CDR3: CASSLNGHEKLFF. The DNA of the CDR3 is TGTGCCAGCAGCTTGAATGGGCATGAAAAACTGTTTTTT.

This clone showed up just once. CDR3 in amino acids: CASSTDRSSGNTIYF. CDR3 in DNA: TGTGCCAGCAGCACCGACAGGAGCTCTGGAAACACCATATATTTT. The V call is TRBV5-5, the J call TRBJ1-3, with D perhaps TRBD1 (6 bases). The germline gives CDR1 SGHKS, CDR2 YYEKEE (reference sequence). Trimming shortened V by 4 bases and J by 0 bases, and 11 bases separated the two germline ends. This CDR3 has 15 residues.

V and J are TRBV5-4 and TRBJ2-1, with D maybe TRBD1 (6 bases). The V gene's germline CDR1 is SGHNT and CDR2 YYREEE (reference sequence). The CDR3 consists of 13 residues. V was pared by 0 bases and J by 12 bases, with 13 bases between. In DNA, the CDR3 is TGTGCCAGCAGCTTGGACAGGGAAAAGTGGCAGTTCTTC. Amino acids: CASSLDREKWQFF.

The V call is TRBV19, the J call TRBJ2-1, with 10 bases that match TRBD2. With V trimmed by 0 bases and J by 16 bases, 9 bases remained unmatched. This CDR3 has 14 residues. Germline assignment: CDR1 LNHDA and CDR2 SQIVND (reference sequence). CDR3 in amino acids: CASSIDSISGRQFF. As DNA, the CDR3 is TGTGCCAGTAGTATAGATTCCATTAGCGGGAGGCAATTCTTC.

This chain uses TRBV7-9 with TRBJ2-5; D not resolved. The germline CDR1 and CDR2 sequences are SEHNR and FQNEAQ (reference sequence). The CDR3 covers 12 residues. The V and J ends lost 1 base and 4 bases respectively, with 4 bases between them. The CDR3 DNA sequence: TGTGCCAGCAGCTTAGTCGTAGAGACCCAGTACTTC. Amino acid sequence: CASSLVVETQYF.

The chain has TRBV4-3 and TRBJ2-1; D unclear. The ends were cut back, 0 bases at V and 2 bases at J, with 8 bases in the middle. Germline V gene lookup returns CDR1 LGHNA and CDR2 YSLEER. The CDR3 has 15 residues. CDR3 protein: CASSQETSPYNEQFF. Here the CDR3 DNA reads TGCGCCAGCAGCCAAGAGACTTCGCCCTACAATGAGCAGTTCTTC.

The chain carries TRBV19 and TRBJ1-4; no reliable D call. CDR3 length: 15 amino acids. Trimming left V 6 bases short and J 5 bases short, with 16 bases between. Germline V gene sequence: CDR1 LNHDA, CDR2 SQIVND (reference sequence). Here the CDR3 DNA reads TGTGCCAGTAGCGGTATAGAGAACGGGAATGAAAAACTGTTTTTT. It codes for CASSGIENGNEKLFF. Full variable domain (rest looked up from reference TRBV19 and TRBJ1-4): DGGITQSPKYLFRKEGQNVTLSCEQNLNHDAMYWYRQDPGQGLRLIYYSQIVNDFQKGDIAEGYSVSREKKESFPLTVTSAQKNPTAFYLCASSGIENGNEKLFFGSGTQLSVL.

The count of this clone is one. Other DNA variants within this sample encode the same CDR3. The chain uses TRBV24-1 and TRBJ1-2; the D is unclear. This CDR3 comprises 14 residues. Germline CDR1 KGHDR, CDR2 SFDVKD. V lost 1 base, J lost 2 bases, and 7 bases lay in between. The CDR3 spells CATSDLTENYGYTF. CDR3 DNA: TGTGCCACCAGTGATTTAACAGAAAACTATGGCTACACCTTC.

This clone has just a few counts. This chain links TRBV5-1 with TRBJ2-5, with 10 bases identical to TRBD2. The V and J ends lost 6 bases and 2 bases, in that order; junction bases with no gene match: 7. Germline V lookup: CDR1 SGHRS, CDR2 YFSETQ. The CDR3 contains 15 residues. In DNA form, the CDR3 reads TGCGCCAGCACCCTTAGCGGGAGGCCTCAAGAGACCCAGTACTTC. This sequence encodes CASTLSGRPQETQYF.

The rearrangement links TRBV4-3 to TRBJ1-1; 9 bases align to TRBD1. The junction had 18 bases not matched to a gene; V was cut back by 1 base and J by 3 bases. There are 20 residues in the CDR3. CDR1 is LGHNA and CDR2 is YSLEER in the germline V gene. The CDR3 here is CASSQGSSSNRGLFDTEAFF. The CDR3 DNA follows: TGCGCCAGCAGCCAAGGTTCTTCTTCGAACAGGGGGCTTTTCGACACTGAAGCTTTCTTT.

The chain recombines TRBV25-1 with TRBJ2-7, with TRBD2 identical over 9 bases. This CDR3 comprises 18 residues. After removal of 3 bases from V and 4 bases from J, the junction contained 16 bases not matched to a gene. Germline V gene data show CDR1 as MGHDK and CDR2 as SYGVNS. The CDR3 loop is CASSDPLWPSGRRYEQYF. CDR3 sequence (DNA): TGTGCCAGCAGTGACCCCCTCTGGCCCAGCGGGAGGAGGTACGAGCAGTACTTC.

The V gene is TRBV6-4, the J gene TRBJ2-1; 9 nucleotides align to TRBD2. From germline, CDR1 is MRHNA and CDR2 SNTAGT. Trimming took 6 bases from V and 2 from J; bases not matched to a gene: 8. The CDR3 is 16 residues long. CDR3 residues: CASRPSGTSPYNEQFF. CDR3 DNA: TGTGCCAGCAGACCCTCCGGGACTAGCCCCTACAATGAGCAGTTCTTC.

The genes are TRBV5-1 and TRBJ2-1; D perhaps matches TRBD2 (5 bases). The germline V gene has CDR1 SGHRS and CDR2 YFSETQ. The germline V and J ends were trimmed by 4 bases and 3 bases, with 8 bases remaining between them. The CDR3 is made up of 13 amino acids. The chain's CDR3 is CASSELGYNEQFF. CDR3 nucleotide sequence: TGCGCCAGCAGCGAACTAGGCTACAATGAGCAGTTCTTC.

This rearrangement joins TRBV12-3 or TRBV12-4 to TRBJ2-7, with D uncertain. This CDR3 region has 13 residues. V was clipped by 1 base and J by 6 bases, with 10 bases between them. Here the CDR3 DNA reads TGTGCCAGCAGTTTAGGTCTAACAGCCGAGCAGTACGTC. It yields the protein CASSLGLTAEQYV.

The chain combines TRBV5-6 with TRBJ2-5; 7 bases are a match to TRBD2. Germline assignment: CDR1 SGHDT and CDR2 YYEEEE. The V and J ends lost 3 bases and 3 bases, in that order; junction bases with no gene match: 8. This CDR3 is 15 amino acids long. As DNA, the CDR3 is TGTGCCAGCAGCTCCGTCGGACTAGACGAAGAGACCCAGTACTTC. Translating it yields CASSSVGLDEETQYF.

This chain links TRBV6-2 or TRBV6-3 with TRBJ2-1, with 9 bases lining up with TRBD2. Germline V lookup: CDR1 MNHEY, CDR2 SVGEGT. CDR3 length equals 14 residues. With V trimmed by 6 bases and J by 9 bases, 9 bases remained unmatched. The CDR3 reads CASSPRIAGVEQFF. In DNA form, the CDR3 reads TGTGCCAGCAGCCCCCGGATAGCGGGAGTTGAGCAGTTCTTC.

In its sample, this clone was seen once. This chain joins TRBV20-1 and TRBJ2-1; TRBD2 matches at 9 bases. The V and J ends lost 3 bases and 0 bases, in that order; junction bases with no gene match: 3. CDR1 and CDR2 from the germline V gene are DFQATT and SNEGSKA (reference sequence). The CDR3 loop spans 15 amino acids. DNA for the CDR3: TGCAGTGCTAGTGCGGGAGGGAGCTCCTACAATGAGCAGTTCTTC. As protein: CSASAGGSSYNEQFF.